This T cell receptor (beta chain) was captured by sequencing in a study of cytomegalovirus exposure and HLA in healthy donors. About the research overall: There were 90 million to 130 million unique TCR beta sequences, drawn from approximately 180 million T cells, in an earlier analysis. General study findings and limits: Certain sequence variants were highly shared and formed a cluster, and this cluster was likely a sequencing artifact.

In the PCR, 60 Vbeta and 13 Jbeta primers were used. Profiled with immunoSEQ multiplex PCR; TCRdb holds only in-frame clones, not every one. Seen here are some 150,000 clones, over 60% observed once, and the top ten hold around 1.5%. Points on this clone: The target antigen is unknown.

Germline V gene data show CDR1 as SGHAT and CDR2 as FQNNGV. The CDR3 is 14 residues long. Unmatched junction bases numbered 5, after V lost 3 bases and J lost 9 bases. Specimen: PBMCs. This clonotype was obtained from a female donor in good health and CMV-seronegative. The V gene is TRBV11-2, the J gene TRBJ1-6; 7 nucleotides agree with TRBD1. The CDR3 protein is CASSLGQNSSPLHF. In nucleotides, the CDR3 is TGTGCCAGCAGCTTGGGACAGAACAGTTCACCCCTCCACTTT.